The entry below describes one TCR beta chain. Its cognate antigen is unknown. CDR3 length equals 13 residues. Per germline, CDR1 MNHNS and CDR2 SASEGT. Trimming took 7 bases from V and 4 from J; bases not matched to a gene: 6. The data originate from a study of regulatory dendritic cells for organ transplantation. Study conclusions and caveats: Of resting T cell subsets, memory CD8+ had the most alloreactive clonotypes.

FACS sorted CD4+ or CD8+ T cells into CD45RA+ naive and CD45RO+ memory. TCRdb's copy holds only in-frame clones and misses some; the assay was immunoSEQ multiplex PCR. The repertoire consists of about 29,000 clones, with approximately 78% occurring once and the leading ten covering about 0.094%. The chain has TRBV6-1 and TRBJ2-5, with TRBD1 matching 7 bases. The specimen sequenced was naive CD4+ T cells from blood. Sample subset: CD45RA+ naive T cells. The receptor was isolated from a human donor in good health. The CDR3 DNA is TGTGCCAGCAACCACAGGGACAGAGAGACCCAGTACTTC. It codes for CASNHRDRETQYF.